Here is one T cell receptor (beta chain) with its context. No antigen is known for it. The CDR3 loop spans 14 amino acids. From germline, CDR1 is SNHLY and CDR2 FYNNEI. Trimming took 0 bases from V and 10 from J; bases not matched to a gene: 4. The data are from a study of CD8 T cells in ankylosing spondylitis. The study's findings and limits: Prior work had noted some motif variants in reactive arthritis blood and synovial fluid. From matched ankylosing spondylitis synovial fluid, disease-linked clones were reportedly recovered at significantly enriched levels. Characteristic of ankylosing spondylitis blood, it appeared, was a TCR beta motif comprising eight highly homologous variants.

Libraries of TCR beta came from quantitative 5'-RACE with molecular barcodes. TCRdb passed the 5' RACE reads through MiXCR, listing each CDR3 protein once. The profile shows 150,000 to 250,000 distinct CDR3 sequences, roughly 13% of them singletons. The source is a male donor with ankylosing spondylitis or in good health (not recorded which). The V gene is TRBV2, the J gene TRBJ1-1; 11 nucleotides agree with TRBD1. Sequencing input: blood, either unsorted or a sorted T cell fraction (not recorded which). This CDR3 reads CASSEAPGTGGAFF. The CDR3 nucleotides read TGTGCCAGCAGTGAAGCGCCCGGGACAGGGGGAGCTTTCTTT.